This TCR beta chain was retrieved from a study of cytomegalovirus exposure and HLA in healthy donors. Findings and limits, study-wide: The authors confirmed in vitro that a few CMV-associated chains were specific for CMV antigens. The classifier was said to identify cytomegalovirus status with high specificity and sensitivity. The investigators catalogued 150 or so TCR beta chains as cytomegalovirus-associated.

Donors were drawn from the approximately 130-subject validation cohort, separate from the approximately 700-subject first cohort. Generated by immunoSEQ multiplex PCR, the TCRdb table keeps only in-frame clones and is missing some. The sample consists of about 73,000 clones, around 96% of them appearing once. On this clone: Antigen: not known.

The clonotype was recovered from a young man in good health and CMV-seronegative. Input material: PBMCs.

CDR3 in DNA: TGCGCCAGCACGAGACAGGGTTTGGGGGAGCAGTACTTC. This sequence encodes CASTRQGLGEQYF. The rearrangement joins TRBV10-2 to TRBJ2-7, with 7 bases aligning to TRBD1. Trimming at V came to 7 bases and at J to 7 bases, leaving 10 bases not matched to a gene. The germline gives CDR1 WSHSY, CDR2 SAAADI. The CDR3 runs 13 residues.